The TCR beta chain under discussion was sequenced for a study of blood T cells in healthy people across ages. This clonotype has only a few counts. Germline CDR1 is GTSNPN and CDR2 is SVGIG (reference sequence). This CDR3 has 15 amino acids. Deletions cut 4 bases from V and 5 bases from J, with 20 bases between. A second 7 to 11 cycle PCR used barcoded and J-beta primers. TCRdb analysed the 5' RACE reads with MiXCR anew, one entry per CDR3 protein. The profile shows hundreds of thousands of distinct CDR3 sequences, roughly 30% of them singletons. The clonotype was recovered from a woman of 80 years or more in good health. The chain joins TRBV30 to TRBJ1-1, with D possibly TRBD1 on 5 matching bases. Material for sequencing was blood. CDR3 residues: CAWTRNGARTTEAFF. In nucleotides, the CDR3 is TGTGCCTGGACTCGTAACGGGGCGCGAACAACTGAAGCTTTCTTT.